One TCR beta chain is described in this entry. Its antigen is still unknown. The germline V gene encodes CDR1 SGHNT and CDR2 YENEEA. The CDR3 contains 15 residues. The V end lost 3 bases, the J end lost 2 bases, and 10 bases lay between the germline ends. These data come from a study of shared clonotypes between healthy human individuals. Study as a whole: Donors consisted of a couple of women and a few men between 18 and 49.

Adults of Caucasian background living in Nashville, Tennessee made up all donors. A CD45RA-negative memory subset and a CD45RA+ naive subset were separated from the CD4+ cells. General study results and limits: Generation probabilities were higher for clonotypes shared across all four sorted-subset donors than for unshared ones.

Profiling relied on immunoSEQ multiplex PCR, and the TCRdb table lists in-frame clones only, not all of them. In the table there are 2 million to 3 million clones, just over 90% of which are singletons. Material for sequencing was naive CD4+ T cells sorted from blood. Subset given: CD45RA+ positively selected. This receptor was taken from a man between 18 and 29 years old in good health. J is TRBJ2-2 and V is TRBV11-3; D gene unclear. CDR3 region: CASSLGYSNTGELFF. As DNA, the CDR3 is TGTGCCAGCAGCTTGGGTTACAGCAACACCGGGGAGCTGTTTTTT.